Included here is one T cell receptor (beta chain) sequence, with context. The sample belongs to a study of technical replicates of blood from a few donors. The protocol was immunoSEQ multiplex PCR, while the TCRdb copy is restricted to in-frame clones and leaves out a portion. This table holds under 90,000 clones, roughly 94% found once. V lost 6 bases and J 4 bases, leaving 24 bases between the germline ends. CDR3 size: 17 residues. Per germline, CDR1 MGHRA and CDR2 YSYEKL. The chain has TRBV4-1 and TRBJ1-2, with a possible D match to TRBD1 (6 bases). This TCR was recovered from a human donor in good health. The sample was T cells isolated from PBMCs. CDR3 DNA: TGCGCCAGCAGACCGTTCCCCTTAACAGGGAAAAGCTATGGCTACACCTTC. Protein product: CASRPFPLTGKSYGYTF.